The next 21 T cell receptor beta chains were all read from a single sample in a study of blood T cell repertoires in COVID-19. TCRdb's table, derived via immunoSEQ multiplex PCR, lists solely in-frame clones and lacks some. This repertoire shows 250,000 to 350,000 clones, roughly nine tenths found once; its top ten account for 6.4%. Sequencing input: peripheral blood. These receptors were collected from a man aged 18 to 35 who had recovered from COVID-19.

The CDR3 is CASLPTSGHSSYEQYF. For the CDR3, the DNA is TGTGCCAGTCTCCCTACTAGCGGCCACAGCTCCTACGAGCAGTACTTC. V gene TRBV4-2 combines with J gene TRBJ2-7; 8 nucleotides align to TRBD2. Germline assignment: CDR1 LGHNA and CDR2 YNFKEQ. The length of the CDR3 is 16 residues. J was trimmed by 0 bases and V by 9 bases; bases with no gene match: 13.

The chain has TRBV5-1 and TRBJ2-1; 12 nucleotides line up with TRBD2. CDR3 length: 15 residues. Germline trimming cut 4 bases from V and 6 bases from J; bases unmatched to any gene: 5. In germline, CDR1 is SGHRS, CDR2 YFSETQ. The CDR3 here is CASSPTSGGFNEQFF. The CDR3 nucleotides are TGCGCCAGCAGCCCGACTAGCGGGGGATTCAATGAGCAGTTCTTC. Full variable domain (rest looked up from reference TRBV5-1 and TRBJ2-1): KAGVTQTPRYLIKTRGQQVTLSCSPISGHRSVSWYQQTPGQGLQFLFEYFSETQRNKGNFPGRFSGRQFSNSRSEMNVSTLELGDSALYLCASSPTSGGFNEQFFGPGTRLTVL.

This chain uses TRBV7-9 with TRBJ1-1; the D gene is possibly TRBD1 (5 bases). The CDR3 contains 13 residues. V was trimmed by 3 bases and J by 1 base, leaving 6 bases between them. CDR1 SEHNR and CDR2 FQNEAQ come from the germline V gene (reference sequence). This CDR3 is CASSFQGNTEAFF. In nucleotides, the CDR3 is TGTGCCAGCAGCTTCCAGGGGAACACTGAAGCTTTCTTT.

The chain uses TRBV21-1 and TRBJ2-7; TRBD1, the table's D call, lacks a check against the DNA. TRBV21-1 is a known pseudogene. The length of the CDR3 is 16 residues. Here the CDR3 reads CASSKEGQGRLDEQYF. The CDR3 DNA is TGTGCCAGCAGCAAAGAGGGACAGGGTAGGTTGGACGAGCAGTACTTC.

The chain uses TRBV3-1 (or the pseudogene TRBV3-2) and TRBJ2-7, with 10 bases matching TRBD2. Germline CDR1 and CDR2: LGHDT and YNNKEL (reference sequence). This CDR3 is built from 15 residues. V was pared by 1 base and J by 2 bases, with 2 bases of the junction left unmatched. The CDR3 DNA follows: TGTGCCAGCAGCCAAGGGACTAGCGGTACCTACGAGCAGTACTTC. It yields the protein CASSQGTSGTYEQYF.

In its sample, this clone was seen once. V gene TRBV29-1 combines with J gene TRBJ1-1; the D gene is possibly TRBD1 (5 bases). Germline CDR1 is SQVTM and CDR2 is ANQGSEA. The germline V and J ends were trimmed by 3 bases and 1 base, with 9 bases remaining between them. This CDR3 has 13 amino acids. This CDR3 is CSVDGAENTEAFF. In DNA, the CDR3 is TGCAGCGTTGATGGGGCAGAGAACACTGAAGCTTTCTTT. Supplemented by reference TRBV29-1 and TRBJ1-1, the full variable domain reads SAVISQKPSRDICQRGTSLTIQCQVDSQVTMMFWYRQQPGQSLTLIATANQGSEATYESGFVIDKFPISRPNLTFSTLTVSNMSPEDSSIYLCSVDGAENTEAFFGQGTRLTVV.

The genes are TRBV23-1 and TRBJ2-5, with a tentative D call TRBD2 (6 bases). TRBV23-1 is annotated as an ORF whose role is uncertain. V dropped 0 bases and J dropped 4 bases, with 12 bases sitting between them. CDR3 size: 15 residues. The CDR3 loop reads CASSQSGRRGETQYF. The CDR3 coding sequence is TGCGCCAGCAGTCAATCGGGTCGGAGGGGAGAGACCCAGTACTTC.

The J gene is TRBJ1-2, the V gene TRBV6-5; TRBD1 agrees at 8 bases. The CDR3 consists of 15 residues. The trim removed 5 bases at V and 4 bases at J, leaving 9 bases unmatched. Germline V lookup: CDR1 MNHEY, CDR2 SVGAGI. This CDR3 reads CASSRTGRHIYGYTF. For the CDR3, the DNA is TGTGCCAGCAGTCGGACAGGGAGGCACATCTATGGCTACACCTTC.

The rearrangement joins TRBV7-9 to TRBJ2-1; 9 bases fit TRBD1. This CDR3 region has 15 residues. CDR1 SEHNR and CDR2 FQNEAQ come from the germline V gene (reference sequence). Germline trimming cut 1 base from V and 8 bases from J; bases unmatched to any gene: 6. Written as DNA, the CDR3 is TGTGCCAGCAGCTTAGAAGGGACAGGGACCGATGAGCAGTTCTTC. It specifies CASSLEGTGTDEQFF.

Written as DNA, the CDR3 is TGTGCCAGTAGGGATCGGACAGGCCGGGGGATATATTTT. Amino acids: CASRDRTGRGIYF. The chain uses TRBV19 and TRBJ1-3; 7 bases map to TRBD1. Looked up from germline, CDR1 is LNHDA and CDR2 is SQIVND (reference sequence). The CDR3 covers 13 residues. The junction had 12 bases not matched to a gene; V was cut back by 6 bases and J by 13 bases.

The J gene is TRBJ2-1, the V gene TRBV19; maybe TRBD2 (5 bases). Germline CDR1 LNHDA, CDR2 SQIVND (reference sequence). This CDR3 is built from 16 residues. The V end was cut by 5 bases, the J end by 2 bases, with 16 bases between. In nucleotides, the CDR3 is TGTGCCAGTAGTCCTCAAGAGGCGGGCCCCTACAATGAGCAGTTCTTC. Amino acid sequence: CASSPQEAGPYNEQFF.

The V gene is TRBV6-5, the J gene TRBJ2-3; D is ambiguous. The length of the CDR3 is 11 residues. Trimming removed 6 bases from V and 9 bases from J, with 10 bases in between. The germline V gene has CDR1 MNHEY and CDR2 SVGAGI. The CDR3 DNA is TGTGCCAGCAGCTTAGACGGGACGCAGTATTTT. This sequence encodes CASSLDGTQYF.

For the CDR3, the DNA is TGCGCCAGCAGCCAGACTAGTGAAGGCGGAGAGCAGTTCTTC. It specifies CASSQTSEGGEQFF. V usage is TRBV4-3 and J usage is TRBJ2-1; possibly TRBD2 for D (6 bases). In germline, CDR1 is LGHNA, CDR2 YSLEER. Trimming stripped 3 bases from V and 10 bases from J, with 16 bases between. The CDR3 runs to 14 residues.

The V and J genes are TRBV10-3 and TRBJ1-6, with TRBD1 matching 7 bases. Germline values: CDR1 ENHRY, CDR2 SYGVKD. The length of the CDR3 is 16 residues. Trimming removed 10 bases from V and 0 bases from J; junction bases left unmatched: 9. This chain's CDR3 is CATRVTGSSYNSPLHF. CDR3 nucleotides: TGTGCCACCCGGGTGACAGGGAGCTCCTATAATTCACCCCTCCACTTT.

Remarks on this clone: One end of the junction fails to match germline, which may point to a read error. This rearrangement joins TRBV10-3 to TRBJ1-1; 9 bases fit TRBD1. CDR3 length: 16 amino acids. The germline V gene has CDR1 ENHRY and CDR2 SYGVKD. CDR3 in amino acids: CAISEGQGFGNNEAFF. The DNA for the CDR3 is TGTGCCATCAGCGAGGGACAGGGTTTCGGTAACAATGAAGCTTTCTTT.

The chain links TRBV18 to TRBJ2-6; no clear D gene. CDR3 length: 15 amino acids. Germline V gene data show CDR1 as KGHSH and CDR2 as LQKENI. Trimming stripped 6 bases from V and 0 bases from J, with 9 bases between. CDR3 coding DNA: TGTGCCAGCTCGCCTCAACTCTCTGGGGCCAACGTCCTGACTTTC. Translated, it gives CASSPQLSGANVLTF.

This rearrangement joins TRBV5-1 to TRBJ2-1; 7 bases fit TRBD2. This CDR3 region has 13 residues. The V and J ends lost 4 bases and 2 bases, in that order; junction bases with no gene match: 0. Per germline, CDR1 SGHRS and CDR2 YFSETQ. The CDR3 loop is CASSRGAYNEQFF. In DNA form, the CDR3 reads TGCGCCAGCAGCCGGGGGGCCTACAATGAGCAGTTCTTC.

The chain is built from TRBV6-5 and TRBJ1-5; 7 nucleotides align to TRBD1. There are 13 residues in the CDR3. V gave up 8 bases and J gave up 5 bases; unmatched junction bases: 6. The germline V gene encodes CDR1 MNHEY and CDR2 SVGAGI. This chain's CDR3 is CASSGQLDQPQHF. CDR3 in DNA: TGTGCCAGCTCGGGACAGTTAGATCAGCCCCAGCATTTT.

This clone was detected only a few times. The chain uses TRBV7-2 and TRBJ1-3; no clear D gene. V lost 5 bases and J lost 0, with 5 bases in between. The CDR3 is made up of 13 amino acids. Germline CDR1 and CDR2: SGHTA and FQGNSA. CDR3 loop: CASSGRSGNTIYF. CDR3 nucleotides: TGTGCCAGCAGCGGGCGCTCTGGAAACACCATATATTTT.

The chain joins TRBV9 to TRBJ1-3; D not resolved. This CDR3 is 15 amino acids long. Germline V gene lookup returns CDR1 SGDLS and CDR2 YYNGEE. The V end lost 0 bases, the J end lost 0 bases, and 7 bases lay between the germline ends. The DNA for the CDR3 is TGTGCCAGCAGCGTAGGGGCAGTCTCTGGAAACACCATATATTTT. This sequence encodes CASSVGAVSGNTIYF.

The chain joins TRBV19 to TRBJ2-7, with 10 bases aligning to TRBD1. In germline, CDR1 is LNHDA, CDR2 SQIVND (reference sequence). The trim removed 5 bases at V and 4 bases at J, leaving 5 bases unmatched. This CDR3 has 14 amino acids. The chain's CDR3 is CASSPTGQGYEQYF. The CDR3 coding sequence is TGTGCCAGTAGTCCGACGGGACAGGGGTACGAGCAGTACTTC.